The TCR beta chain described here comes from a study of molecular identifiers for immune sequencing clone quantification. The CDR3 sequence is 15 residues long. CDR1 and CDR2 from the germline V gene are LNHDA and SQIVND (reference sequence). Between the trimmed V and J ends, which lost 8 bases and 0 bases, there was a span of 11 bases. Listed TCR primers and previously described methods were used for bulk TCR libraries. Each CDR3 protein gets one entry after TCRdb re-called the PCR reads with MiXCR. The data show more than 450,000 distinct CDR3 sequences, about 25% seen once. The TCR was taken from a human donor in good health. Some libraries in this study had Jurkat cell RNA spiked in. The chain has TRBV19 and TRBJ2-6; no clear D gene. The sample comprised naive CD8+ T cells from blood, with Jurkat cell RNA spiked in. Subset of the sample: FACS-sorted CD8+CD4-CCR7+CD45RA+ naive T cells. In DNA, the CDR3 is TGTGCCAGTGGGCGGTGGCACTCTGGGGCCAACGTCCTGACTTTC. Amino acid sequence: CASGRWHSGANVLTF.